Each of the 8 T cell receptor beta chains below was sequenced from the same sample in a study of Graves' ophthalmopathy and Graves' hyperthyroidism. The TCR beta CDR3 regions underwent amplification from RNA transcripts. Second-round multiplex PCR came after first-round RT-PCR with HTBI primers. TCRdb used MiXCR to reprocess the multiplex PCR reads, holding one entry per CDR3 protein. The sample carries hundreds of thousands of distinct CDR3 sequences, 22% recorded once. Sequencing was done on a sample of peripheral blood. The receptor source for this set is a woman aged 18-29 years with stable Graves' hyperthyroidism. Some clones in this sample may be carry-over from other donors' samples.

This clonotype was seen ten or more times. The V and J genes are TRBV2 and TRBJ2-5, with 7 bases that match TRBD1. V lost 6 bases and J lost 3; bases outside the gene matches: 7. The germline V gene encodes CDR1 SNHLY and CDR2 FYNNEI. There are 14 residues in the CDR3. The CDR3, as DNA: TGTGCCAGCAGCGAGGACAGGACAAAAGAGACCCAGTACTTC. It is translated as CASSEDRTKETQYF.

This clonotype was recorded many times. The chain joins TRBV6-1 to TRBJ2-6, with no clear D. The CDR3 is 16 residues long. The germline CDR1 and CDR2 sequences are MNHNS and SASEGT. V dropped 5 bases and J dropped 7 bases, with 18 bases sitting between them. CDR3 region: CASSPNTPSRANVLTF. CDR3 nucleotides: TGTGCCAGCAGTCCCAATACACCGTCTAGAGCCAACGTCCTGACTTTC.

This clonotype was detected ten times or more. The V gene is TRBV5-1, the J gene TRBJ2-7, with D possibly being TRBD2 (5 bases). This CDR3 has 15 amino acids. The germline V gene has CDR1 SGHRS and CDR2 YFSETQ. The V and J ends lost 4 bases and 4 bases respectively, with 18 bases between them. The CDR3 bases are TGCGCCAGCAGCCCCCGGGGAGTGCCGACGTACGAGCAGTACTTC. Protein: CASSPRGVPTYEQYF.

This clonotype was counted ten times or more. This chain links TRBV20-1 with TRBJ1-1; the D gene is possibly TRBD1 (5 bases). Germline V lookup: CDR1 DFQATT, CDR2 SNEGSKA (reference sequence). The CDR3 spans 14 residues. Trimming left V 5 bases short and J 2 bases short, with 15 bases between. Here the CDR3 reads CSAPHRSLNTEAFF. In DNA, the CDR3 is TGCAGTGCTCCTCACAGGAGCTTAAACACTGAAGCTTTCTTT.

This clonotype was detected ten times or more. This chain connects TRBV12-3 or TRBV12-4 to TRBJ1-1, with a weak D call TRBD1 (5 bases). This CDR3 contains 14 residues. Trimming took off 5 bases at V and 11 bases at J, with 21 bases between the two ends. In nucleotides, the CDR3 is TGTGCCAGCAGTACACGAACAGGTGGCTTTGAGGCTTTCTTT. Translation: CASSTRTGGFEAFF.

The chain couples TRBV4-2 to TRBJ2-5; D may be TRBD1 or TRBD2 (5 bases each). The CDR3 length is 15 residues. Trimming pared 0 bases from V and 2 bases from J, leaving 10 bases between. Germline CDR1 reads LGHNA; CDR2 reads YNFKEQ. The CDR3 DNA follows: TGTGCCAGCAGCCAAGATGGGTGGGGGCAAGAGACCCAGTACTTC. The encoded protein is CASSQDGWGQETQYF.

This clonotype was seen many times. The chain combines TRBV6-5 with TRBJ2-5, with 7 bases lining up with TRBD2. This CDR3 contains 13 residues. Germline V gives CDR1 MNHEY, CDR2 SVGAGI. The J segment lost 5 bases and the V segment lost 5 bases, leaving 5 bases of the junction unmatched. The CDR3 here is CASSLLAHETQYF. CDR3 in DNA: TGTGCCAGCAGTCTACTAGCGCACGAGACCCAGTACTTC.

This clonotype was picked up a small number of times. A junction boundary mismatches the germline segment, possibly from a read error. The gene calls are TRBV27 and TRBJ1-5; maybe TRBD1 (5 bases). The CDR3 extends over 10 amino acids. Looked up from germline, CDR1 is MNHEY and CDR2 is SMNVEV (reference sequence). The CDR3 sequence is CASRDSPKVF. In DNA form, the CDR3 reads TGTGCCAGCAGAGACAGCCCCAAGGTTTTT.